A single sample gave rise to the 29 T cell receptor beta chains below, sequenced in a study of chemoradiotherapy in HPV16-positive cancers. Some clones are missing from TCRdb's copy, which holds only in-frame ones; the method was immunoSEQ multiplex PCR. The table has just over 3,000 clones, 90% seen once. The material sequenced was tumor tissue, taken from a patient who underwent chemoradiotherapy. The receptors were gathered from a human donor with HPV-associated anogenital cancer.

This rearrangement joins TRBV21-1 to TRBJ1-6; TRBD1 is the table's D call and was not checked against the DNA. TRBV21-1 is reported as a pseudogene. The CDR3 sequence is 19 residues long. The CDR3 region is CASSQAIYELSSYNSPLHF. In DNA form, the CDR3 reads TGTGCCAGCAGCCAGGCCATCTACGAACTGAGCTCCTATAATTCACCCCTCCACTTT.

The CDR3 here is CASSMGRFLSGNTIYF. The CDR3 nucleotides are TGTGCCAGTAGTATGGGACGGTTCCTCTCTGGAAACACCATATATTTT. The chain has TRBV19 and TRBJ1-3, with D tentatively TRBD1 (5 bases). CDR3 length: 16 amino acids. Germline CDR1 LNHDA, CDR2 SQIVND (reference sequence). Deletions cut 3 bases from V and 0 bases from J, with 12 bases between.

This clone was seen a single time. The chain joins TRBV9 to TRBJ1-5, with 10 positions matching TRBD1. CDR3 size: 16 residues. V lost 3 bases to trimming and J lost 3 bases; unmatched junction nucleotides: 6. Germline CDR1 reads SGDLS; CDR2 reads YYNGEE. CDR3 coding DNA: TGTGCCAGCAGCGAGACCGGGACAGGGGTCAATCAGCCCCAGCATTTT. As protein: CASSETGTGVNQPQHF.

J is TRBJ2-7 and V is TRBV29-1; D not certain. V was pared by 1 base and J by 2 bases, with 9 bases between. This CDR3 is built from 13 residues. Germline loops: CDR1 SQVTM, CDR2 ANQGSEA. The CDR3 spells CSVEGMIPYEQYF. The CDR3, as DNA: TGCAGCGTTGAAGGGATGATACCCTACGAGCAGTACTTC.

The chain uses TRBV2 and TRBJ1-1, with TRBD1 as a possible D gene (6 bases). The CDR3 totals 14 residues. V was cut by 6 bases and J by 4 bases, with 15 bases left in between. Germline CDR1 is SNHLY and CDR2 is FYNNEI. The CDR3 loop reads CASRSGVLSTEAFF. CDR3 DNA: TGTGCCAGCAGGTCAGGGGTGCTGAGCACTGAAGCTTTCTTT.

This clone showed up just once. CDR3 residues: CASSDVPSSSYNEQFF. The CDR3 nucleotides read TGTGCCAGCAGCGACGTCCCCTCAAGCTCCTACAATGAGCAGTTCTTC. This rearrangement joins TRBV9 to TRBJ2-1; D is unclear. The CDR3 totals 16 residues. Trimming left V 3 bases short and J 0 bases short, with 13 bases between. CDR1 is SGDLS, CDR2 YYNGEE, per germline.

The rearrangement links TRBV5-4 to TRBJ1-1; D ambiguous. V shed 4 bases and J shed 4 bases, with 8 bases lying between them. The CDR3 runs to 12 residues. In germline, CDR1 is SGHNT, CDR2 YYREEE (reference sequence). CDR3 DNA sequence: TGTGCCAGCAGCGTAGAGAGCACTGAAGCTTTCTTT. This gives the protein CASSVESTEAFF.

V is TRBV19 and J is TRBJ1-4; D is unclear. Germline V lookup: CDR1 LNHDA, CDR2 SQIVND (reference sequence). The V and J ends lost 3 bases and 4 bases respectively, with 18 bases between them. There are 17 residues in the CDR3. The CDR3 DNA is TGTGCCAGTAGTATGTTTGAGCTCGCGGCACATAATGAAAAACTGTTTTTT. This gives the protein CASSMFELAAHNEKLFF.

The chain carries TRBV7-7 and TRBJ2-2, with no clear D. CDR3 length equals 14 residues. V was trimmed by 3 bases and J by 4 bases, leaving 9 bases between them. Germline V gives CDR1 SSHAT, CDR2 FNYEAQ (reference sequence). CDR3 bases: TGTGCCAGCAGCTTTACACGGAGCACCGGGGAGCTGTTTTTT. Translated: CASSFTRSTGELFF.

CDR3 sequence: CASRGSSGGNTEAFF. The CDR3 DNA reads TGCGCCAGCAGGGGATCGTCGGGGGGGAACACTGAAGCTTTCTTT. The V gene is TRBV10-2, the J gene TRBJ1-1, with D possibly matching TRBD1 (5 bases). Germline lookup yields CDR1 WSHSY and CDR2 SAAADI. V lost 6 bases and J lost 1, with 15 bases in between. The CDR3 extends over 15 amino acids.

In nucleotides, the CDR3 is TGCGCCAGCAGCATACAGGGAAACTCCTACGAGCAGTACTTC. Amino acid sequence: CASSIQGNSYEQYF. V usage is TRBV5-1 and J usage is TRBJ2-7, with a tentative D call TRBD1 (6 bases). This CDR3 has 14 residues. Germline assignment: CDR1 SGHRS and CDR2 YFSETQ. V lost 4 bases to trimming and J lost 0 bases, with 11 bases between them.

J is TRBJ1-1 and V is TRBV6-5; the D gene is possibly TRBD1 (5 bases). Trimming stripped 7 bases from V and 2 bases from J, with 14 bases between. Germline lookup yields CDR1 MNHEY and CDR2 SVGAGI. This CDR3 region has 14 residues. CDR3 DNA: TGTGCCAGCATCCCTCGGGGCCCCAACACTGAAGCTTTCTTT. It is translated as CASIPRGPNTEAFF.

The chain uses TRBV5-1 and TRBJ2-7; D tentatively reads TRBD1 or TRBD2 (5 bases each). This CDR3 region has 14 residues. Trimming shortened V by 4 bases and J by 4 bases, and 15 bases separated the two germline ends. From germline, CDR1 is SGHRS and CDR2 YFSETQ. CDR3 nucleotides: TGCGCCAGCAGCACCCGGGACGGCGCGTACGAGCAGTACTTC. As protein: CASSTRDGAYEQYF.

The chain has TRBV7-9 and TRBJ1-5; a weak D match, TRBD1 (5 bases). CDR1 is SEHNR, CDR2 FQNEAQ, per germline (reference sequence). Trimming removed 5 bases from V and 6 bases from J, with 20 bases in between. The CDR3 runs to 16 residues. CDR3 DNA: TGTGCCAGCAGCCCTACCGGGTCCGGGGCGCTTCAGCCCCAGCATTTT. Its protein product is CASSPTGSGALQPQHF.

About this clone: A junction end diverges from the germline sequence, so it may reflect a read error. This chain joins TRBV30 and TRBJ1-1, with a possible D match to TRBD1 (6 bases). Germline CDR1 GTSNPN, CDR2 SVGIG (reference sequence). The CDR3 runs to 12 residues. The CDR3 is CAWSQGNAEAFF. DNA of the CDR3: TGTGCCTGGTCCCAGGGGAACGCTGAAGCTTTCTTT.

The gene calls are TRBV7-3 and TRBJ1-2, with D possibly being TRBD1 (5 bases). Germline CDR1 is SGHTA and CDR2 is FQGTGA. The CDR3 has 13 residues. Trimming shortened V by 3 bases and J by 8 bases, and 13 bases separated the two germline ends. The CDR3 sequence is CASSLLAGEGYTF. The CDR3 coding sequence is TGTGCCAGCAGCTTGCTGGCGGGGGAAGGCTACACCTTC.

The CDR3 sequence is CASSGEQGHQPQHF. Written as DNA, the CDR3 is TGTGCCAGCTCCGGTGAGCAGGGACATCAGCCCCAGCATTTT. The chain recombines TRBV9 with TRBJ1-5; maybe TRBD1 (5 bases). Trimming pared 7 bases from V and 5 bases from J, leaving 16 bases between. The CDR3 is 14 amino acids. Germline CDR1 reads SGDLS; CDR2 reads YYNGEE. Full variable domain (remainder filled in from reference TRBV9 and TRBJ1-5): DSGVTQTPKHLITATGQRVTLRCSPRSGDLSVYWYQQSLDQGLQFLIQYYNGEERAKGNILERFSAQQFPDLHSELNLSSLELGDSALYFCASSGEQGHQPQHFGDGTRLSIL.

The chain joins TRBV5-4 to TRBJ2-5; 8 nucleotides align to TRBD1. The ends lost 3 bases at V and 4 bases at J; junction bases unmatched: 5. The CDR3 consists of 14 residues. Germline CDR1 is SGHNT and CDR2 is YYREEE (reference sequence). As DNA, the CDR3 is TGTGCCAGCAGCTATTACGACAGGGGAGAGACCCAGTACTTC. Protein product: CASSYYDRGETQYF.

V gene TRBV9 combines with J gene TRBJ2-5; D is tentatively TRBD1 or TRBD2 (5 bases each). Germline V gene sequence: CDR1 SGDLS, CDR2 YYNGEE. The CDR3 contains 15 residues. Trimming took 0 bases from V and 5 from J, leaving 14 bases between them. CDR3 sequence (DNA): TGTGCCAGCAGCGTAGGGGGTGGGGGAAGGGAGACCCAGTACTTC. Translating gives CASSVGGGGRETQYF.

CDR3 DNA: TGTGCCAGCAACTCGGGAGGGGGGTCCTACAATGAGCAGTTCTTC. It is translated as CASNSGGGSYNEQFF. This sequence joins TRBV28 and TRBJ2-1, with 8 bases matching TRBD2. This CDR3 region has 15 residues. Looked up from germline, CDR1 is MDHEN and CDR2 is SYDVKM. V gave up 7 bases and J gave up 1 base; unmatched junction bases: 6.

The J gene is TRBJ2-5, the V gene TRBV6-5; 8 positions agree with TRBD2. The J call is doubtful: the DNA matches TRBJ2-7 better. The CDR3 totals 15 residues. Germline CDR1 is MNHEY and CDR2 is SVGAGI. CDR3 sequence (DNA): TGTGCCAGCAGCCGCTCAGGGACTAGCTCCTACGAGCAGTACTTC. Encoded protein: CASSRSGTSSYEQYF.

The chain combines TRBV7-6 with TRBJ1-3; D unresolved. Trimming cost V 2 bases and J 4 bases, with 9 bases left between them. CDR3 length: 14 amino acids. Germline V gene data show CDR1 as SGHVS and CDR2 as FNYEAQ. The CDR3 region is CASSLSSGGNTIYF. The CDR3 region has the DNA TGTGCCAGCAGCTTATCCAGTGGCGGAAACACCATATATTTT.

V is TRBV19 and J is TRBJ2-3; 11 bases match TRBD2. V shed 0 bases, J shed 3 bases, and the junction held 11 bases outside the gene matches. This CDR3 is 19 amino acids long. Looked up from germline, CDR1 is LNHDA and CDR2 is SQIVND (reference sequence). The CDR3 DNA reads TGTGCCAGTAGTATAGATTTTAGCGGGAGGGCCGGCCCGACAGATACGCAGTATTTT. Translating gives CASSIDFSGRAGPTDTQYF.

The rearrangement joins TRBV7-6 to TRBJ2-3, with TRBD2 matching over 7 bases. In germline, CDR1 is SGHVS, CDR2 FNYEAQ. The V and J ends lost 8 bases and 2 bases, in that order; junction bases with no gene match: 1. The CDR3 is 12 amino acids. This CDR3 is CASGGDTDTQYF. As DNA, the CDR3 is TGTGCCAGCGGGGGGGACACAGATACGCAGTATTTT.

In its sample, this clone was seen a few times. The chain uses TRBV5-1 and TRBJ1-1; D is possibly TRBD1 (6 bases). V lost 1 base and J lost 1, with 17 bases in between. Germline values: CDR1 SGHRS, CDR2 YFSETQ. The CDR3 has 17 amino acids. Here the CDR3 DNA reads TGCGCCAGCAGCTTGCGATATGGGGGCTCTCCGAACACTGAAGCTTTCTTT. Translated: CASSLRYGGSPNTEAFF.

This clone was counted a few times. The chain links TRBV6-5 to TRBJ1-2; D perhaps matches TRBD1 (5 bases). V gave up 8 bases and J gave up 0 bases, with 13 bases separating them. The germline V gene has CDR1 MNHEY and CDR2 SVGAGI. The CDR3 loop spans 14 amino acids. CDR3 sequence reads: CASRKTVSNYGYTF. The DNA of the CDR3 is TGTGCCAGCCGCAAGACAGTTTCTAACTATGGCTACACCTTC.

J is TRBJ1-1 and V is TRBV18; 8 bases map to TRBD1. Germline CDR1 KGHSH, CDR2 LQKENI. V shed 5 bases, J shed 7 bases, and the junction held 6 bases outside the gene matches. This CDR3 region has 13 residues. This CDR3 reads CASSSQGGNEAFF. CDR3 DNA sequence: TGTGCCAGCTCATCACAGGGGGGAAATGAAGCTTTCTTT.

The V call is TRBV6-1, the J call TRBJ2-5; maybe TRBD2 (7 bases). The CDR3 is 19 residues long. The germline V gene encodes CDR1 MNHNS and CDR2 SASEGT. V lost 2 bases and J 0 bases, leaving 22 bases between the germline ends. CDR3 residues: CASSEFEGGRHQYQETQYF. For the CDR3, the DNA is TGTGCCAGCAGTGAATTTGAGGGGGGGCGACACCAGTACCAAGAGACCCAGTACTTC.

V gene TRBV2 combines with J gene TRBJ1-6; D is perhaps TRBD1 (5 bases). V was clipped by 5 bases and J by 7 bases, with 15 bases between them. CDR3 length: 15 residues. Germline V gives CDR1 SNHLY, CDR2 FYNNEI. The CDR3 DNA follows: TGTGCCAGCAGTCCACAGGAGACCTTGAATTCACCCCTCCACTTT. It specifies CASSPQETLNSPLHF.